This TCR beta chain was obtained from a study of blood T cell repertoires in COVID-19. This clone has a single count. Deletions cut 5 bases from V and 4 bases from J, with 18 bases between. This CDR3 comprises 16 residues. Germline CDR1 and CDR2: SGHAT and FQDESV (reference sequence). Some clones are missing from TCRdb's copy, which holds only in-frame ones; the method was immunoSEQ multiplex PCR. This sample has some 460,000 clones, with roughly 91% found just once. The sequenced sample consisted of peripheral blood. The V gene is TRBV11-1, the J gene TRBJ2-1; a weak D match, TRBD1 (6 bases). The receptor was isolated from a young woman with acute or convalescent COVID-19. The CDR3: CASSPQATGQYNEQFF. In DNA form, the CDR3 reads TGTGCCAGCAGCCCGCAAGCTACCGGACAGTACAATGAGCAGTTCTTC.